This T cell receptor (beta chain) was found in a study of T-cell reconstitution after alpha-beta-depleted transplantation in children. Molecular barcoding with unique molecular identifiers was used for the TCRbeta library. TCRdb reprocessed the PCR reads with MiXCR, giving one entry per CDR3 protein. The sample contains around 400,000 distinct CDR3 sequences, roughly 21% of which appear only once. The V and J ends lost 6 bases and 12 bases, in that order; junction bases with no gene match: 5. The CDR3 has 11 residues. Sequenced here: PBMCs from the stem cell graft donor, sampled from the stem cell graft. The chain combines TRBV12-3 or TRBV12-4 with TRBJ2-1; 7 bases are shared with TRBD2. This clonotype originated in a human donor who donated a stem cell graft to a child with acute myeloid leukemia. The CDR3 DNA follows: TGTGCCAGCAGCCCTGGACTAGTGCAGTTCTTC. Encoded protein: CASSPGLVQFF.